These 20 T cell receptor beta chains were all obtained from the same sample, sequenced in a study of shared clonotypes between healthy human individuals. Repertoires were generated with immunoSEQ multiplex PCR, while TCRdb's copy carries only in-frame clones and drops some. Here the sample spans around 1,900,000 clones, roughly 93% being singletons. As defined, naive CD8 cells were CD45RO-negative and positively selected for CCR7, with terminally differentiated effector memory CD45RA+ cells excluded. Sequenced input: naive CD8+ T cells from PBMCs. These receptors were obtained from a man aged 18 to 35 in good health. Some clones in this sample may be carry-over from other donors' samples.

V is TRBV7-3 and J is TRBJ2-7, with D possibly matching TRBD1 (5 bases). The germline CDR1 and CDR2 sequences are SGHTA and FQGTGA. The V end was cut by 3 bases, the J end by 0 bases, with 12 bases between. This CDR3 has 15 residues. Here the CDR3 DNA reads TGTGCCAGCAGCTTTGGACAAGCCGTCTCCTACGAGCAGTACTTC. This encodes CASSFGQAVSYEQYF.

This rearrangement joins TRBV5-4 to TRBJ2-1; TRBD1 or TRBD2 may be the D gene (6 bases each). V lost 5 bases and J 5 bases, leaving 23 bases between the germline ends. The CDR3 contains 17 residues. Germline V gene sequence: CDR1 SGHNT, CDR2 YYREEE (reference sequence). The CDR3 spells CASSSTRRGDIHNEQFF. CDR3 coding DNA: TGTGCCAGCAGTTCGACCAGGAGGGGGGACATTCACAATGAGCAGTTCTTC.

The gene calls are TRBV2 and TRBJ1-2; D ambiguous. This CDR3 comprises 15 residues. The V gene's germline CDR1 is SNHLY and CDR2 FYNNEI. Trimming left V 7 bases short and J 7 bases short, with 22 bases between. CDR3: CASNPMKRREGGYTF. The CDR3 nucleotides read TGTGCCAGCAATCCTATGAAGCGTCGGGAAGGTGGCTACACCTTC.

The table lists this clone with a count of one. The chain couples TRBV6-1 to TRBJ1-5; D gene uncertain. V lost 7 bases to trimming and J lost 4 bases, with 14 bases between them. This CDR3 region has 14 residues. Germline V gene lookup returns CDR1 MNHNS and CDR2 SASEGT. The CDR3 DNA reads TGTGCCAGCACCACAAGGGAATTTAATCAGCCCCAGCATTTT. This codes for CASTTREFNQPQHF.

The chain combines TRBV11-2 with TRBJ2-7; no definite D call. This CDR3 comprises 15 residues. Deletions cut 2 bases from V and 2 bases from J, with 13 bases between. CDR1 is SGHAT, CDR2 FQNNGV, per germline. The DNA of the CDR3 is TGTGCCAGCAGCTTAATTGGCGGCAGCCCCTACGAGCAGTACTTC. Translating it yields CASSLIGGSPYEQYF.

This clone occurred once. The rearrangement joins TRBV11-2 to TRBJ2-1; possibly TRBD2 for D (7 bases). CDR1 and CDR2 (germline): SGHAT, FQNNGV. V gave up 3 bases and J gave up 6 bases, with 18 bases separating them. The CDR3 has 16 amino acids. The CDR3 region is CASSFSGGGRRNEQFF. DNA of the CDR3: TGTGCCAGCAGCTTTTCAGGCGGGGGCCGACGCAATGAGCAGTTCTTC.

The J gene is TRBJ2-7, the V gene TRBV15; 10 positions agree with TRBD1. The CDR3 is 17 amino acids. V lost 0 bases to trimming and J lost 1 base; unmatched junction nucleotides: 6. CDR1 LNHNV and CDR2 YYDKDF come from the germline V gene (reference sequence). The CDR3 here is CATSRDTPGQGSYEQYF. The CDR3 nucleotides are TGTGCCACCAGCAGAGACACCCCGGGACAGGGGTCCTACGAGCAGTACTTC.

The V call is TRBV7-2, the J call TRBJ1-1; TRBD1 agrees at 9 bases. CDR3 length: 16 residues. Per germline, CDR1 SGHTA and CDR2 FQGNSA. The ends lost 2 bases at V and 5 bases at J; junction bases unmatched: 9. The CDR3: CASSLLTGGVGTEAFF. CDR3 in DNA: TGTGCCAGCAGCTTACTTACAGGGGGCGTGGGTACTGAAGCTTTCTTT.

A word on this clone: The sample holds other DNA sequences that translate to the same CDR3. The gene calls are TRBV25-1 and TRBJ1-2, with a possible D match to TRBD1 (6 bases). Germline V CDR1 and CDR2: MGHDK, SYGVNS. The CDR3 has 13 amino acids. V was clipped by 2 bases and J by 2 bases, with 6 bases between them. The CDR3 sequence is CASSEGGNYGYTF. CDR3 in DNA: TGTGCCAGCAGTGAAGGGGGCAACTATGGCTACACCTTC.

The V call is TRBV4-1, the J call TRBJ2-7; D not resolved. Trimming took 0 bases from V and 2 from J, leaving 11 bases between them. The germline V gene has CDR1 MGHRA and CDR2 YSYEKL. The length of the CDR3 is 15 residues. The CDR3 protein is CASSQEDGLAYEQYF. The CDR3 coding sequence is TGCGCCAGCAGCCAAGAGGACGGTCTAGCCTACGAGCAGTACTTC.

The chain couples TRBV29-1 to TRBJ1-2, with a tentative D call TRBD1 (6 bases). CDR3 length: 16 amino acids. Germline V gene data show CDR1 as SQVTM and CDR2 as ANQGSEA. Trimming cost V 0 bases and J 1 base, with 15 bases left between them. The CDR3: CSVEDWMRDINYGYTF. DNA of the CDR3: TGCAGCGTTGAAGATTGGATGAGGGACATTAACTATGGCTACACCTTC.

The gene calls are TRBV5-1 and TRBJ2-7; 9 bases agree with TRBD1. J lost 5 bases, V lost 3 bases, and 6 bases had no gene match. The CDR3 has 14 amino acids. Germline V gene sequence: CDR1 SGHRS, CDR2 YFSETQ. The CDR3 DNA is TGCGCCAGCAGCTCCGGGACAGGGTCCAACGAGCAGTACTTC. It codes for CASSSGTGSNEQYF.

A remark on this clone: In the same sample, other DNA sequences code for this CDR3. The chain employs TRBV4-3 and TRBJ2-1; 11 bases align to TRBD2. The CDR3 is made up of 16 amino acids. V lost 1 base, J lost 4 bases, and 3 bases stayed unmatched. Germline CDR1 LGHNA, CDR2 YSLEER. This chain's CDR3 is CASSQGLAGSYNEQFF. The DNA of the CDR3 is TGCGCCAGCAGCCAAGGACTAGCGGGGTCATACAATGAGCAGTTCTTC.

The chain carries TRBV19 and TRBJ1-1; D may be TRBD1 (5 bases). Germline V lookup: CDR1 LNHDA, CDR2 SQIVND (reference sequence). This CDR3 is built from 13 residues. The V end was cut by 5 bases, the J end by 5 bases, with 12 bases between. As DNA, the CDR3 is TGTGCCAGTAGTCTTGGGGCGCGGACTGAAGCTTTCTTT. It specifies CASSLGARTEAFF.

On this clone itself: The same CDR3 arises from other DNA sequences in this sample as well. This chain uses TRBV27 with TRBJ1-5, with D uncertain. The CDR3 loop spans 15 amino acids. Germline lookup yields CDR1 MNHEY and CDR2 SMNVEV (reference sequence). Deletions cut 3 bases from V and 0 bases from J, with 9 bases between. As DNA, the CDR3 is TGTGCCAGCAGTTTGTCCTCTTATAGCAATCAGCCCCAGCATTTT. Encoded protein: CASSLSSYSNQPQHF.

This rearrangement joins TRBV28 to TRBJ1-2, with 7 bases aligning to TRBD1. This CDR3 contains 15 residues. Germline trimming cut 6 bases from V and 4 bases from J; bases unmatched to any gene: 11. Germline lookup yields CDR1 MDHEN and CDR2 SYDVKM. The CDR3 region is CASRPMTGIIYGYTF. The CDR3 DNA reads as TGTGCCAGCAGACCGATGACAGGGATCATCTATGGCTACACCTTC.

The chain couples TRBV27 to TRBJ2-1, with D unresolved. The CDR3 consists of 14 residues. Germline V gene sequence: CDR1 MNHEY, CDR2 SMNVEV (reference sequence). Trimming removed 4 bases from V and 2 bases from J, with 9 bases in between. CDR3 DNA: TGTGCCAGCAGTTCCCAGGAAGCCTACAATGAGCAGTTCTTC. This codes for CASSSQEAYNEQFF.

This chain links TRBV30 with TRBJ1-2, with D uncertain. V shed 0 bases and J shed 4 bases, with 15 bases lying between them. Germline CDR1 GTSNPN, CDR2 SVGIG (reference sequence). The CDR3 totals 15 residues. CDR3 amino acids: CAWSVTPSQRYGYTF. The CDR3 DNA follows: TGTGCCTGGAGTGTAACCCCCTCCCAGCGCTATGGCTACACCTTC.

This clone was observed once. This sequence joins TRBV7-9 and TRBJ2-1; no firm D call. V was clipped by 6 bases and J by 1 base, with 10 bases between them. The CDR3 totals 14 residues. Germline-derived CDR1 and CDR2 are SEHNR and FQNEAQ (reference sequence). The CDR3 coding sequence is TGTGCCAGCAGTCTGGACGTTTCCTACAATGAGCAGTTCTTC. This codes for CASSLDVSYNEQFF.

To note about this clone: Other DNA variants within this sample encode the same CDR3. This CDR3 reads CASSSRDSSYNEQFF. The CDR3 DNA reads as TGTGCCAGCAGCTCCCGGGACAGCTCCTACAATGAGCAGTTCTTC. This chain links TRBV11-2 with TRBJ2-1, with TRBD1 identical over 7 bases. The CDR3 spans 15 residues. The germline CDR1 and CDR2 sequences are SGHAT and FQNNGV. J gave up 0 bases and V 4 bases, and 3 bases lay outside the gene matches.